These 8 T cell receptor beta chains were sequenced from one sample in a study of blood T cell repertoires in COVID-19. The repertoire was sequenced with immunoSEQ multiplex PCR; TCRdb's copy has only in-frame clones and lacks some. The sample carries approximately 130,000 clones, almost 85% recorded once. What was sequenced was peripheral blood. The receptors come from a human donor in a cohort sampled during active COVID-19.

The V and J genes are TRBV13 and TRBJ1-1; D remains unclear. The CDR3 loop spans 13 amino acids. Germline CDR1 and CDR2: PRHDT and FYEKMQ (reference sequence). V lost 4 bases and J 11 bases, leaving 17 bases between the germline ends. In nucleotides, the CDR3 is TGTGCCAGCAGCTCCCGCGCGGAGCGACGGGCTTTCTTT. Protein: CASSSRAERRAFF.

The chain is built from TRBV2 and TRBJ1-1, with 7 bases identical to TRBD1. CDR3 size: 15 residues. Germline V gene lookup returns CDR1 SNHLY and CDR2 FYNNEI. The junction had 11 bases not matched to a gene; V was cut back by 4 bases and J by 6 bases. The CDR3 coding sequence is TGTGCCAGCAGTGGTCAGGGGGTCCCTGGTTCTGAAGCTTTCTTT. It yields the protein CASSGQGVPGSEAFF.

The chain recombines TRBV2 with TRBJ2-6; maybe TRBD2 (6 bases). V dropped 6 bases and J dropped 3 bases, with 6 bases sitting between them. In germline, CDR1 is SNHLY, CDR2 FYNNEI. This CDR3 contains 13 residues. DNA for the CDR3: TGTGCCAGCAGCGGGGGTGGGGCCAACGTCCTGACTTTC. Its translation: CASSGGGANVLTF.

This clone was seen only once. The DNA for the CDR3 is TGTGCCAGCAAGCCTAATGTAGGGGCCTATGGCTACACCTTC. This codes for CASKPNVGAYGYTF. The J gene is TRBJ1-2, the V gene TRBV6-5; D is possibly TRBD1 (5 bases). The germline V and J ends were trimmed by 7 bases and 4 bases, with 16 bases remaining between them. Per the germline V gene, CDR1 is MNHEY and CDR2 is SVGAGI. This CDR3 is built from 14 residues.

The rearrangement joins TRBV7-8 to TRBJ2-7; 9 nucleotides agree with TRBD1. The CDR3 length is 14 residues. CDR1 is SGHVS and CDR2 is FQNEAQ in the germline V gene. J was trimmed by 4 bases and V by 4 bases; bases with no gene match: 5. The CDR3 loop is CASSWRDRAYEQYF. In DNA form, the CDR3 reads TGTGCCAGCAGCTGGAGGGACAGGGCATACGAGCAGTACTTC.

This clone was counted a few times. The V gene is TRBV6-1, the J gene TRBJ1-2; TRBD1 matches 8 bases. The CDR3 is 16 amino acids. Germline CDR1 is MNHNS and CDR2 is SASEGT. The V and J ends lost 0 bases and 7 bases, in that order; junction bases with no gene match: 10. CDR3 nucleotides: TGTGCCAGCAGTGAAGCTTACAGGACAGGGATTATTGGCTACACCTTC. It yields the protein CASSEAYRTGIIGYTF.

On this clone itself: The junction departs from germline at one end; a sequencing error may be responsible. J is TRBJ1-4 and V is TRBV2; maybe TRBD1 (5 bases). The CDR3 runs to 14 residues. Germline V CDR1 and CDR2: SNHLY, FYNNEI. CDR3 protein: CASGEGDRNEKLFF. The CDR3 nucleotides read TGTGCCAGCGGTGAGGGTGACAGAAATGAAAAACTGTTTTTT. Full variable domain (remainder filled in from reference TRBV2 and TRBJ1-4): EPEVTQTPSHQVTQMGQEVILRCVPISNHLYFYWYRQILGQKVEFLVSFYNNEISEKSEIFDDQFSVERPDGSNFTLKIRSTKLEDSAMYFCASGEGDRNEKLFFGSGTQLSVL.

Details on this clone: The sample holds other DNA sequences that translate to the same CDR3. The chain carries TRBV5-1 and TRBJ2-1; D is unclear. The CDR3 covers 13 residues. Per germline, CDR1 SGHRS and CDR2 YFSETQ. Trimming removed 5 bases from V and 0 bases from J, with 6 bases in between. The CDR3 loop reads CASSPSSYNEQFF. CDR3 sequence (DNA): TGCGCCAGCAGTCCGAGCTCCTACAATGAGCAGTTCTTC.